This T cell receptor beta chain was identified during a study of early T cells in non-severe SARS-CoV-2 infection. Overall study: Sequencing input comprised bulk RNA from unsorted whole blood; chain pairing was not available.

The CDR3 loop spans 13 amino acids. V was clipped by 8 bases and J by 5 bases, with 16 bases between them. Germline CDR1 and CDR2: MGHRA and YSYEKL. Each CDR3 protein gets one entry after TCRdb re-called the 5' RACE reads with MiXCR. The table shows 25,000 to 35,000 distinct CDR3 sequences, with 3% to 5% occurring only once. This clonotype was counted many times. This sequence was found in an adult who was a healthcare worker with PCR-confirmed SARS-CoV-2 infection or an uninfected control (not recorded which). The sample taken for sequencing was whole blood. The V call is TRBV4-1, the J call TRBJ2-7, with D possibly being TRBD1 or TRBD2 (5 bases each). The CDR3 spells CASRGWGSHEQYF. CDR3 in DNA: TGCGCCAGCCGTGGGTGGGGGTCCCACGAGCAGTACTTC.